Listed below are T cell receptor beta chains from one sample, sequenced in a study of shared clonotypes between healthy human individuals. Method: immunoSEQ multiplex PCR; TCRdb's copy keeps in-frame clones and lacks some. The data hold about 2.2 million clones, with 90% to 95% observed a single time. Sequencing was done on a sample of naive CD8+ T cells from PBMCs. The receptors here all came from a man in his late teens or twenties in good health. Some clones in this sample may be carry-over from other donors' samples. The CDR3 runs from the conserved cysteine through the conserved F or W. Clone size is shown for a subset of rows, as once, few, many or a class of expanded clone.

>few|TRBV30
CAWSVLLYQQGDTEAFF
>once|TRBV4-1
CASTPGLLAGYNEQFF
>once|TRBV29-1
CSVGLAPGELFF
>NA|TRBV6-5
CASSYSKGFYEQYF
>NA|TRBV9
CASSASRRMPTGELFF
>NA|TRBV29-1
CSVEGVRDMRSEQYF
>NA|TRBV4-1
CASSQVGSYEQYF
>once|TRBV7-9
CASSPLQGREKLFF
>NA|TRBV6-5
CASSYSGGTTEAFF
>once|TRBV4-1
CASSRDPGLAFF
>NA|TRBV27
CASGNGNSYEQYF
>NA|TRBV7-8
CASSSRSRDRGFTGELFF
>NA|TRBV11-2
CASSRSGSMMDTQYF
>NA|TRBV9
CASSEDSGDIQYF
>few|TRBV28
CASSFSDRQYEQYF
>once|TRBV9
CASSVVEGWTLTDTQYF
>NA|TRBV2
CASSEWSGEETQYF
>NA|TRBV27
CASSFEVNTGELFF
>NA|TRBV27
CASSKLRTSGTNTGELFF
>NA|TRBV11-2
CASSLDRTGHYEQYF
>NA|TRBV29-1
CSAGYTGEQYF
>once|TRBV5-6
CASSVLAGLYEQYF
>NA|TRBV27
CASSLSWGLASTDTQYF
>NA|TRBV28
CASSTDRDEQFF
>NA|TRBV5-4
CASSREGVNTEAFF
>NA|TRBV27
CASSLIGMGAGVEEQYF
>NA|TRBV11-2
CASSSGHSRDNEQFF
>NA|TRBV10-3
CASREGLEQYF
>once|TRBV15
CATSRDWGLGAEAFF
>NA|TRBV6-5
CASSYIGGETNEKLFF
>NA|TRBV27
CASSSRDIRGGLFF
>NA|TRBV6-5
CATRQPFYGYTF
>NA|TRBV6-5
CASSSGLVAYF
>NA|TRBV6-1
CASSEITSGSDEQYF
>NA|TRBV9
CASSVGNTGGEQYF